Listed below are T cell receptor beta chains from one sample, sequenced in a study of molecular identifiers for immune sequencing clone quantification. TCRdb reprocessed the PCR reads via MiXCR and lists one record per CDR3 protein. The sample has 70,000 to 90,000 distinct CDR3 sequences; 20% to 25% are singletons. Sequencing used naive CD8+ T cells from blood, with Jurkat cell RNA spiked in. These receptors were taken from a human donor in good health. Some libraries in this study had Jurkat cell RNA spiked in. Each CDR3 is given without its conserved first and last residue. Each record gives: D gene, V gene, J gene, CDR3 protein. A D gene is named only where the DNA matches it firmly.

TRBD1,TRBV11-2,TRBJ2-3,ASRRTGEIDTQY
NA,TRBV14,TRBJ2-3,ASSQDGPSAGFRTDTQY
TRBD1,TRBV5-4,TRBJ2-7,ASSPGTGGLPYEQY
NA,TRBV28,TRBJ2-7,ASSFNTYEQY
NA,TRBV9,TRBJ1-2,ASTPLGQAGNYGYT
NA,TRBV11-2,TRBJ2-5,ASSLEGWETQY
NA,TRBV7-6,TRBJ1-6,AGSLIDSPLH
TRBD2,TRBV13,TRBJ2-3,ASSPSGGLDTQY
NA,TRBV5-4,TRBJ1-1,ASSLGQNPEAF
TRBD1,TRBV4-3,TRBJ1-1,ASSAGQTGPEAF
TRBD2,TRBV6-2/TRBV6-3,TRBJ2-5,ASSRSGSQETQY
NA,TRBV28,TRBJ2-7,ASTDSYEQY
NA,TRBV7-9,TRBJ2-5,ASSPSGTFQETQY
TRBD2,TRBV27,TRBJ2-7,ASSVPNLAGGPYEQY
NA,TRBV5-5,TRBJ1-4,ASSSEAQGLNEKLF
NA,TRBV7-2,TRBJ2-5,ASRVGQETQY
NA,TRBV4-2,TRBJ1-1,ASSQGLLRHPNTEAF
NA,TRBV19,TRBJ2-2,ASSISLGLGGELF
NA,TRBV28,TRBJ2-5,ASTPNEHLSGVETQY
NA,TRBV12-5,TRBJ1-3,ASGPMGGHGNTIY
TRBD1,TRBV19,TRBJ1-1,ASTPDRGEAF
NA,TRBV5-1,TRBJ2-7,ASSPGSEWSYEQY
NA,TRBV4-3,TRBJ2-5,ASSPTSSGALQETQY
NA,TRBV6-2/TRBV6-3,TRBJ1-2,ASSSGPYYGYT
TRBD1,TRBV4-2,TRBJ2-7,ASSQDQGDSYEQY
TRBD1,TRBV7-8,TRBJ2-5,ASSLFPGTGIQETQY
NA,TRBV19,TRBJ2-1,ASSNLVNEQF
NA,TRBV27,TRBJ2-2,AGSSGLTTGELF
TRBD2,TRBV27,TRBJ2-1,AGSLLAGVVNEQF
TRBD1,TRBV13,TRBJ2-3,ASSFLTDRGSTDTQY
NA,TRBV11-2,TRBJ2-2,ASSPQWTTNTGELF
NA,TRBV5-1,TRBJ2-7,ASSLRIEGRHEQY
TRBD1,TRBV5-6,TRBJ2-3,AGSPEQGAIDTQY
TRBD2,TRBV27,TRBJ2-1,ASCPSGPYNEQF
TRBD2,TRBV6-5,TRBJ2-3,ASSYSSASGPDTQY
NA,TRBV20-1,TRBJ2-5,SARDQTGWETQY
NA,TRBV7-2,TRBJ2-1,ASSLQGIGNEQF
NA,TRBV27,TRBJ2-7,ASSLFGSPGYEQY
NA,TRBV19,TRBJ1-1,ASSMGHRELNEAF
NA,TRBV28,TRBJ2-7,ASTTSYGSINSYEQY
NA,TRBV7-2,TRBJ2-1,ASSLGSRSSYNEQF
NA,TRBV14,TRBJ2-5,ASSQEAVQETQY
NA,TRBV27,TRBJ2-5,ASRDGGYQETQY
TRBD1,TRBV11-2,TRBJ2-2,ASSPPRQGANGELF
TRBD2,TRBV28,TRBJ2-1,ASSPLMGRAACNEQF
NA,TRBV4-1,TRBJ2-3,ASSRSTDTQY
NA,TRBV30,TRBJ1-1,AWSVSMNTEAF
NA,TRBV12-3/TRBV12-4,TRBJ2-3,ASLPDYLTDTQY